This is a list of T cell receptor beta chains from one sample in a study of blood T cells in healthy people across ages. TCRdb used MiXCR to reprocess the 5' RACE reads, holding one entry per CDR3 protein. The sample includes 1.5 million to 2 million distinct CDR3 sequences, 30% to 40% of them seen just once. Sequenced sample: blood. The source of these receptors is a human donor in good health. CDR3s include the opening cysteine and the closing phenylalanine or tryptophan. The order of the fields is D gene, V gene, J gene, CDR3 length, clone size, CDR3 protein, CDR3 DNA. D genes are given only for firm matches. A row's size may be missing; if present it is once, few, many or a size class.

d_gene: NA; v_gene: TRBV28; j_gene: TRBJ2-6; len: 19; abundance: NA; CDR3aa: CASSLLPFLRSSGANVLTF; CDR3nt: TGTGCCAGCAGTTTATTACCGTTCCTAAGGAGCTCTGGGGCCAACGTCCTGACTTTC
d_gene: TRBD1; v_gene: TRBV15; j_gene: TRBJ1-4; len: 15; abundance: once; CDR3aa: CATSSWGQSNEKLFF; CDR3nt: TGTGCCACCAGCAGTTGGGGACAGTCGAATGAAAAACTGTTTTTT
d_gene: NA; v_gene: TRBV9; j_gene: TRBJ1-6; len: 15; abundance: few; CDR3aa: CASSVASQEHSPLHF; CDR3nt: TGTGCCAGCAGCGTAGCTTCACAGGAGCATTCACCCCTCCACTTT
d_gene: NA; v_gene: TRBV30; j_gene: TRBJ1-4; len: 14; abundance: few; CDR3aa: CAWSAGEPNEKLFF; CDR3nt: TGTGCCTGGAGTGCCGGGGAGCCGAATGAAAAACTGTTTTTT
d_gene: NA; v_gene: TRBV5-6; j_gene: TRBJ2-5; len: 13; abundance: NA; CDR3aa: CASSLMGMEAQYF; CDR3nt: TGTGCCAGCAGCTTGATGGGTATGGAGGCCCAGTACTTC
d_gene: NA; v_gene: TRBV6-6; j_gene: TRBJ1-2; len: 15; abundance: NA; CDR3aa: CASSYRTAPGYGYTF; CDR3nt: TGTGCCAGCAGTTACCGGACCGCGCCCGGCTATGGCTACACCTTC
d_gene: NA; v_gene: TRBV9; j_gene: TRBJ1-2; len: 14; abundance: NA; CDR3aa: CASSVAGQAYGYTF; CDR3nt: TGTGCCAGCAGCGTGGCAGGGCAGGCCTATGGCTACACCTTC
d_gene: NA; v_gene: TRBV2; j_gene: TRBJ2-7; len: 14; abundance: NA; CDR3aa: CASREPRVRYEQYF; CDR3nt: TGTGCCAGCAGGGAACCCAGGGTTCGTTACGAGCAGTACTTC
d_gene: NA; v_gene: TRBV28; j_gene: TRBJ2-7; len: 14; abundance: few; CDR3aa: CASSWWGGGYEQYF; CDR3nt: TGTGCCAGCAGTTGGTGGGGTGGGGGGTACGAGCAGTACTTC
d_gene: NA; v_gene: TRBV27; j_gene: TRBJ2-1; len: 17; abundance: NA; CDR3aa: CASTKRVRGTSYNEQFF; CDR3nt: TGTGCCAGCACTAAAAGGGTGAGGGGAACCTCCTACAATGAGCAGTTCTTC
d_gene: TRBD1; v_gene: TRBV7-3; j_gene: TRBJ2-3; len: 15; abundance: few; CDR3aa: CASSGTGRKADTQYF; CDR3nt: TGTGCCAGCAGCGGGACAGGGAGAAAAGCAGATACGCAGTATTTT
d_gene: NA; v_gene: TRBV10-3; j_gene: TRBJ1-5; len: 13; abundance: few; CDR3aa: CATRPDPDQPQHF; CDR3nt: TGTGCCACTCGACCCGACCCTGATCAGCCCCAGCATTTT
d_gene: NA; v_gene: TRBV7-2; j_gene: TRBJ2-7; len: 15; abundance: NA; CDR3aa: CASSLDPDGTYEQYF; CDR3nt: TGTGCCAGCAGCCTGGACCCGGACGGGACCTACGAGCAGTACTTC
d_gene: NA; v_gene: TRBV28; j_gene: TRBJ1-2; len: 14; abundance: NA; CDR3aa: CASKKSGGGGGYTF; CDR3nt: TGTGCCAGCAAAAAGAGTGGGGGCGGCGGAGGCTACACCTTC
d_gene: NA; v_gene: TRBV5-1; j_gene: TRBJ2-7; len: 12; abundance: NA; CDR3aa: CASSYDAYEQYF; CDR3nt: TGCGCCAGCAGCTACGACGCCTACGAGCAGTACTTC
d_gene: NA; v_gene: TRBV6-1; j_gene: TRBJ2-3; len: 14; abundance: NA; CDR3aa: CASRMTGYTDTQYF; CDR3nt: TGTGCCAGCAGGATGACAGGATACACAGATACGCAGTATTTT
d_gene: TRBD2; v_gene: TRBV6-4; j_gene: TRBJ2-1; len: 15; abundance: few; CDR3aa: CASSVEPGTSNEQFF; CDR3nt: TGTGCCAGCAGTGTTGAACCCGGGACTAGCAATGAGCAGTTCTTC
d_gene: NA; v_gene: TRBV27; j_gene: TRBJ2-5; len: 15; abundance: many; CDR3aa: CASSPEHRSWETQYF; CDR3nt: TGTGCCAGCAGTCCCGAGCATAGGTCTTGGGAGACCCAGTACTTC
d_gene: NA; v_gene: TRBV4-3; j_gene: TRBJ2-6; len: 18; abundance: few; CDR3aa: CASSQFLGGASGANVLTF; CDR3nt: TGCGCCAGCAGCCAATTTCTGGGGGGCGCGTCTGGGGCCAACGTCCTGACTTTC
d_gene: NA; v_gene: TRBV20-1; j_gene: TRBJ2-1; len: 15; abundance: NA; CDR3aa: CSALSETSSYNEQFF; CDR3nt: TGCAGTGCCCTGTCTGAGACGAGCTCCTACAATGAGCAGTTCTTC
d_gene: TRBD2; v_gene: TRBV27; j_gene: TRBJ2-1; len: 15; abundance: few; CDR3aa: CASSPRIGGSYEQFF; CDR3nt: TGTGCCAGCAGTCCCCGAATCGGGGGGTCCTATGAGCAGTTCTTC
d_gene: NA; v_gene: TRBV6-5; j_gene: TRBJ1-6; len: 18; abundance: NA; CDR3aa: CASSYSLFQQGQRSPLHF; CDR3nt: TGTGCCAGCAGTTACTCGCTGTTTCAGCAGGGACAACGCTCACCCCTCCACTTT
d_gene: TRBD1; v_gene: TRBV6-6; j_gene: TRBJ1-2; len: 15; abundance: NA; CDR3aa: CASSPSVTGSYGYTF; CDR3nt: TGTGCCAGCAGCCCATCCGTGACAGGGAGCTATGGCTACACCTTC
d_gene: NA; v_gene: TRBV5-6; j_gene: TRBJ2-7; len: 17; abundance: NA; CDR3aa: CASSSKTGAISYNEQYF; CDR3nt: TGTGCCAGCAGCTCTAAAACAGGAGCTATCTCCTACAATGAGCAGTACTTC
d_gene: TRBD1; v_gene: TRBV4-1; j_gene: TRBJ2-5; len: 13; abundance: NA; CDR3aa: CASSHRGLETQYF; CDR3nt: TGCGCCAGCAGCCATAGGGGGCTTGAGACCCAGTACTTC
d_gene: NA; v_gene: TRBV4-1; j_gene: TRBJ2-1; len: 16; abundance: NA; CDR3aa: CASSHPRGRGRNEQFF; CDR3nt: TGCGCCAGCAGCCACCCACGGGGGCGGGGGCGGAATGAGCAGTTCTTC
d_gene: NA; v_gene: TRBV15; j_gene: TRBJ1-1; len: 14; abundance: once; CDR3aa: CATSRGIIDTEAFF; CDR3nt: TGTGCCACCAGCAGAGGAATAATCGACACTGAAGCTTTCTTT
d_gene: NA; v_gene: TRBV7-9; j_gene: TRBJ2-3; len: 16; abundance: NA; CDR3aa: CASSKGRAARTDTQYF; CDR3nt: TGTGCCAGCAGCAAGGGACGAGCGGCACGCACAGATACGCAGTATTTT
d_gene: NA; v_gene: TRBV5-5; j_gene: TRBJ2-5; len: 13; abundance: NA; CDR3aa: CASSRGRLVTQYF; CDR3nt: TGTGCCAGCAGCCGAGGCCGGTTGGTGACCCAGTACTTC
d_gene: TRBD2; v_gene: TRBV20-1; j_gene: TRBJ2-3; len: 11; abundance: once; CDR3aa: CSADPGGTQYF; CDR3nt: TGCAGTGCAGATCCGGGAGGCACGCAGTATTTT
d_gene: NA; v_gene: TRBV25-1; j_gene: TRBJ2-5; len: 14; abundance: NA; CDR3aa: CAGSDSVRQETQYF; CDR3nt: TGTGCCGGCAGTGATTCGGTCAGACAAGAGACCCAGTACTTC
d_gene: NA; v_gene: TRBV7-2; j_gene: TRBJ2-2; len: 16; abundance: NA; CDR3aa: CASSQRSGPNTGELFF; CDR3nt: TGTGCCAGCAGCCAACGCTCGGGCCCGAACACCGGGGAGCTGTTTTTT
d_gene: TRBD1; v_gene: TRBV4-2; j_gene: TRBJ2-1; len: 15; abundance: NA; CDR3aa: CASSQGMDRENEQFF; CDR3nt: TGTGCCAGCAGCCAAGGGATGGACAGGGAAAATGAGCAGTTCTTC
d_gene: NA; v_gene: TRBV25-1; j_gene: TRBJ2-5; len: 13; abundance: few; CDR3aa: CASSSGPPGTQYF; CDR3nt: TGTGCCAGCAGTAGCGGTCCCCCGGGGACCCAGTACTTC
d_gene: TRBD1; v_gene: TRBV6-4; j_gene: TRBJ1-2; len: 14; abundance: NA; CDR3aa: CASSGQGSWYGYTF; CDR3nt: TGTGCCAGCAGTGGACAGGGGAGCTGGTATGGCTACACCTTC
d_gene: NA; v_gene: TRBV11-2; j_gene: TRBJ2-5; len: 14; abundance: NA; CDR3aa: CASSLERLAETQYF; CDR3nt: TGTGCCAGCAGCTTAGAACGGCTAGCGGAGACCCAGTACTTC
d_gene: TRBD1; v_gene: TRBV29-1; j_gene: TRBJ1-2; len: 14; abundance: few; CDR3aa: CSVEVLQGAYGYTF; CDR3nt: TGCAGCGTTGAAGTTTTACAGGGGGCCTATGGCTACACCTTC
d_gene: TRBD2; v_gene: TRBV7-2; j_gene: TRBJ2-5; len: 15; abundance: NA; CDR3aa: CASSGQAGAQETQYF; CDR3nt: TGTGCCAGCAGCGGTCAAGCGGGAGCACAAGAGACCCAGTACTTC
d_gene: NA; v_gene: TRBV20-1; j_gene: TRBJ1-2; len: 17; abundance: once; CDR3aa: CSARFGGRATANYGYTF; CDR3nt: TGCAGTGCTAGGTTCGGGGGCAGGGCGACGGCTAACTATGGCTACACCTTC
d_gene: TRBD1; v_gene: TRBV28; j_gene: TRBJ1-1; len: 16; abundance: NA; CDR3aa: CASSLAGQGSNTEAFF; CDR3nt: TGTGCCAGCAGTTTGGCGGGACAGGGATCCAACACTGAAGCTTTCTTT
d_gene: TRBD1; v_gene: TRBV28; j_gene: TRBJ2-7; len: 15; abundance: few; CDR3aa: CASSPVGQEAYEQYF; CDR3nt: TGTGCCAGCAGTCCCGTGGGACAGGAGGCCTACGAGCAGTACTTC